The text below deals with one T cell receptor (beta chain). What it binds is unknown. These data are taken from a study of cytomegalovirus exposure and HLA in healthy donors. Primers for the PCR totalled 60 Vbeta and 13 Jbeta. Clones were sequenced by immunoSEQ multiplex PCR, and TCRdb holds only the in-frame ones, with some missing. The sample has fewer than 250,000 clones, around 73% seen once. The germline gives CDR1 MDHEN, CDR2 SYDVKM. This CDR3 comprises 16 residues. With 6 bases clipped from V and 9 bases from J, the junction kept 17 bases outside the gene matches. Study-wide findings and caveats: Sequence variants that were highly shared formed a cluster that was likely a sequencing artifact. In a later analysis, CMV-associated beta chains were mostly HLA-associated, it appeared. Roughly uniform sequencing depth across donors was assumed, possibly incorrectly. Under in vitro conditions, three CMV-associated chains were confirmed as specific for CMV antigens.

Sequenced sample: PBMCs. The receptor was derived from a male donor in good health and CMV-seronegative. The rearrangement uses TRBV28 and TRBJ1-5; 7 bases are a match to TRBD1. CDR3 residues: CASSPIGTAPQRPQHF. The CDR3 DNA follows: TGTGCCAGCAGCCCCATCGGGACAGCCCCTCAGCGGCCCCAGCATTTT.